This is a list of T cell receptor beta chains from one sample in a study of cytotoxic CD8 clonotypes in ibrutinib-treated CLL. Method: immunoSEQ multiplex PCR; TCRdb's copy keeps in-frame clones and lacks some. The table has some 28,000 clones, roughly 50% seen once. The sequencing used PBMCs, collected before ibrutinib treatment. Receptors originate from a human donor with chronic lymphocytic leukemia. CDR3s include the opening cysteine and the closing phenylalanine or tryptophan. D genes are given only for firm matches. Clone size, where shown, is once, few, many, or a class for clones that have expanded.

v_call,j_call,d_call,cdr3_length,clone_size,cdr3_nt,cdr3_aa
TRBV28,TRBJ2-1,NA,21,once,TGTGCCAGCAGTTTTCTGGCTGTTCCCACACGGATTTCGCCTCAAGATCTGCCTCAGTTCTTC,CASSFLAVPTRISPQDLPQFF
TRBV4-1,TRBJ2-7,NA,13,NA,TGCGCCAGCAGCCAAGAACGGACCTACGAGCAGTACTTC,CASSQERTYEQYF
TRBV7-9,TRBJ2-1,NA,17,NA,TGTGCCAGCAGCCGTTCCCGTATCGGCGGCTCCTACAATGAGCAGTTCTTC,CASSRSRIGGSYNEQFF
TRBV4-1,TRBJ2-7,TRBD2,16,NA,TGCGCCAGCAGCCAAGGTGGTAGCGGGGGGAACTACGAGCAGTACTTC,CASSQGGSGGNYEQYF
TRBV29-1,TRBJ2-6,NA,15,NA,TGCAGCGTTGTCTCGGCGGACTCTGGGGCCAACGTCCTGACTTTC,CSVVSADSGANVLTF
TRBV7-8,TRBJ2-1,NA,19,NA,TGTGCCAGCAGCTTAGTTAGACGCGACAGAAAAAGCTCCTACAATGAGCAGTTCTTC,CASSLVRRDRKSSYNEQFF
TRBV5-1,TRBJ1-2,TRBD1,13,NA,TGCGCCAGCAGCTTGAGGGGGCGCGTTGGCTACACCTTC,CASSLRGRVGYTF
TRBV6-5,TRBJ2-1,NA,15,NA,TGTGCCAGCAGTTACCGCGGGACCTCCTACAATGAGCAGTTCTTC,CASSYRGTSYNEQFF
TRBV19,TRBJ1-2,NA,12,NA,TGTGCCAGTAGGGGAATGAACTATGGCTACACCTTC,CASRGMNYGYTF
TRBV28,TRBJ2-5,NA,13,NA,TGTGCCAGCCAGGGGGGACTTCAAGAGACCCAGTACTTC,CASQGGLQETQYF
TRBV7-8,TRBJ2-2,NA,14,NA,TGTGCCAGCAGCTTAGTGGGGGGAGCCGGGGAGCTGTTTTTT,CASSLVGGAGELFF
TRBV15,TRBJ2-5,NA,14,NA,TGTGCCACCAGCAGTCGCGGGACAGAAGAGACCCAGTACTTC,CATSSRGTEETQYF
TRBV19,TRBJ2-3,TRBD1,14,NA,TGTGCCAGTAGTATGTACGGGGACAGGGATACGCAGTATTTT,CASSMYGDRDTQYF
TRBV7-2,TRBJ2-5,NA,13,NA,TGTGCCAGCAGCTTGGAAGGGAGGGAGACCCAGTACTTC,CASSLEGRETQYF
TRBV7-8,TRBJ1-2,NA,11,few,TGTGCCAGCAGCTTAGATCGAGGCTACACCTTC,CASSLDRGYTF
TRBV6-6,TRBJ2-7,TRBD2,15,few,TGTGCCAGCAGACCTACTAGCGGGAGGATCTACGAGCAGTACTTC,CASRPTSGRIYEQYF
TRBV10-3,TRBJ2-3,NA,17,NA,TGTGCCATCAGAGATATTGTCCGGGACAAAATCACAGATACGCAGTATTTT,CAIRDIVRDKITDTQYF
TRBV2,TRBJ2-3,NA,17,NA,TGTGCCAGCAGGGCCGGGTATGGGGGAGGAGGAACAGATACGCAGTATTTT,CASRAGYGGGGTDTQYF
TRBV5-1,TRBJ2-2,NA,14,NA,TGCGCCAGCATTAAGGACAGTTCGACCGGGGAGCTGTTTTTT,CASIKDSSTGELFF
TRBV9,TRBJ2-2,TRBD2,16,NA,TGTGCCAGCAGCGTAGCGGGAGGGCCTTTCACCGGGGAGCTGTTTTTT,CASSVAGGPFTGELFF
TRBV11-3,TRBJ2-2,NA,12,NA,TGTGCCAGCAGGGCGAACACCGGGGAGCTGTTTTTT,CASRANTGELFF
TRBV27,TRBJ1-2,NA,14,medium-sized,TGTGCCAGCAGTAGCGGGGGGAGGTATTCTGGCTACACCTTC,CASSSGGRYSGYTF
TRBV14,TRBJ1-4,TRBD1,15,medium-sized,TGTGCCAGCAGCCAATTTGGACAGGCCAATGAAAAACTGTTTTTT,CASSQFGQANEKLFF
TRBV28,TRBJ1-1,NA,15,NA,TGTGCCAGCAGTTTATGGCCGGACATTCTTTCTGAAGCTTTCTTT,CASSLWPDILSEAFF
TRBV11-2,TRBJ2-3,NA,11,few,TGTGCCAGCGGCCCGGGATATACGCAGTATTTT,CASGPGYTQYF
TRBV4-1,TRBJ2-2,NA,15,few,TGCGCCAGCAGCCAAGCCCCAGGGAAGACCGGGGAGCTGTTTTTT,CASSQAPGKTGELFF
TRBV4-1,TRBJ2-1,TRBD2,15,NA,TGCGCCAGCAGGTCGCTAGCGGGGGCCTCTAATGAGCAGTTCTTC,CASRSLAGASNEQFF
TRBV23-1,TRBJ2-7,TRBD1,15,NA,TGCGCCAGCAGGACCGGGACAGGGGTCTCCTACGAGCAGTACTTC,CASRTGTGVSYEQYF
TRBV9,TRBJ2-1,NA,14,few,TGTGCCAGCAGCGTAGAAGGGTCGGGCAGCGAGCAGTTCTTC,CASSVEGSGSEQFF
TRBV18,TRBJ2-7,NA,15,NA,TGTGCCAGCTCACCGATGCGACAGGTATTCTACGAGCAGTACTTC,CASSPMRQVFYEQYF
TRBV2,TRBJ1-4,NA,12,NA,TGTGCCAGCAGTGAACCGGTGATAAGACTGTTTTTT,CASSEPVIRLFF
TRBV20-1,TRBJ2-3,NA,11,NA,TGCAGTGCTAGGGGGCGTGATACGCAGTATTTT,CSARGRDTQYF
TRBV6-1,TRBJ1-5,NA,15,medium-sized,TGTGCCAGCAGTGAAACCGGCAGGGTGTATCAGCCCCAGCATTTT,CASSETGRVYQPQHF
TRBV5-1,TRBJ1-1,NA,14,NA,TGCGCCAGCAGCTTGGGTGGGAAAAACACTGAAGCTTTCTTT,CASSLGGKNTEAFF
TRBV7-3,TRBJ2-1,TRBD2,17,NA,TGTGCCAGCAGCGCGAGGGGAGGGCGGTGGTTGTACAATGAGCAGCTCTTC,CASSARGGRWLYNEQLF
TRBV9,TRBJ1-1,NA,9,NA,TGTGCCAGCAGCCCGCGGGCTTTCTTT,CASSPRAFF
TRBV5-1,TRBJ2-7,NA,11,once,TGCGCCAGCAGCCTGGGGGACGAGCAGTACTTC,CASSLGDEQYF
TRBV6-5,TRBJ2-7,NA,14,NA,TGTGCCAGCAGTTACCGGGTGCTTTCCTACGAGCAGTACTTC,CASSYRVLSYEQYF
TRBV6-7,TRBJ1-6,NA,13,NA,TGTGCCAGGCGTTTCAGGGGAGACTCACCCCTCCACTTT,CARRFRGDSPLHF
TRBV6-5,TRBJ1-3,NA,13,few,TGTGCCAGCCTAGACAGACTTTTAAACACCATATATTTT,CASLDRLLNTIYF
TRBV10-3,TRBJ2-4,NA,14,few,TGTGCCATCAGTGAGTCGATGGGGGAAAACATTCAGTACTTC,CAISESMGENIQYF
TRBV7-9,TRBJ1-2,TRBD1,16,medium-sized,TGTGCCAGCAGCTTAGCTGTGGGACAGACAAACTATGGCTACACCTTC,CASSLAVGQTNYGYTF
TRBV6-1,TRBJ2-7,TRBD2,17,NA,TGTGCCAGCAGTGGGTTCAGTACTAGCGGGAGCTCCTACGAGCAGTACTTC,CASSGFSTSGSSYEQYF
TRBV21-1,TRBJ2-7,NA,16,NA,TGTGCCAGCAGCTCCCTGAGGGGACTAGGATCCTACGAGCAGTACTTC,CASSSLRGLGSYEQYF
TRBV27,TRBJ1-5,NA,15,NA,TGTGCCAGCAGTTTATGGGGGGGGAGCAATCAGCCCCAGCATTTT,CASSLWGGSNQPQHF
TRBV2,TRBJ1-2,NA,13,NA,TGTGCCAGCAGTGCCCTCCTGGGCGGTGGCTACACCTTC,CASSALLGGGYTF
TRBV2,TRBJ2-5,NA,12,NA,TGTGCCAGCAGGAGTCAGGGGGGGACCCAGTACTTC,CASRSQGGTQYF
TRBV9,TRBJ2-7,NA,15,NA,TGTGCCAGCAGCTTGGGGGACGTTGGGTACTACGAGCAGTACTTC,CASSLGDVGYYEQYF
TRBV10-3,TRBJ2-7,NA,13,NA,TGTGCCATCAGGGGGACGGGGGACTACGAGCAGTACTTC,CAIRGTGDYEQYF
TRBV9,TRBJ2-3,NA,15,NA,TGTGCCAGCAGCGTCGGGACCCTAGGCACAGATACGCAGTATTTT,CASSVGTLGTDTQYF
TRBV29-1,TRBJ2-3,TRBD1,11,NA,TGCAGCGCCCAGACAGGGGATACGCAGTATTTT,CSAQTGDTQYF
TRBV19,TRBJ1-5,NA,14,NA,TGTGCCAGTAGTTCCGACTGGGTCCAATGGGCCCAGCATTTT,CASSSDWVQWAQHF
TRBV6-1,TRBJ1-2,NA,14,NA,TGTGCCAGCAGTGGTCAGGACTTCGGCTATGGCTACACCTTC,CASSGQDFGYGYTF
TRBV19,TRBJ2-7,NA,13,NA,TGTGCCAGTAGGGACAAGAATATCTACGAGCAGTACTTC,CASRDKNIYEQYF
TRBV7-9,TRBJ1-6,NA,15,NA,TGTGCCAGCAGTTCTCAGGGGCCTTATCATTCACCCCTCCACTTT,CASSSQGPYHSPLHF
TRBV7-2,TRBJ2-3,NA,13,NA,TGTGCCAGCCTAGGGGCAGAAACAGATACGCAGTATTTT,CASLGAETDTQYF